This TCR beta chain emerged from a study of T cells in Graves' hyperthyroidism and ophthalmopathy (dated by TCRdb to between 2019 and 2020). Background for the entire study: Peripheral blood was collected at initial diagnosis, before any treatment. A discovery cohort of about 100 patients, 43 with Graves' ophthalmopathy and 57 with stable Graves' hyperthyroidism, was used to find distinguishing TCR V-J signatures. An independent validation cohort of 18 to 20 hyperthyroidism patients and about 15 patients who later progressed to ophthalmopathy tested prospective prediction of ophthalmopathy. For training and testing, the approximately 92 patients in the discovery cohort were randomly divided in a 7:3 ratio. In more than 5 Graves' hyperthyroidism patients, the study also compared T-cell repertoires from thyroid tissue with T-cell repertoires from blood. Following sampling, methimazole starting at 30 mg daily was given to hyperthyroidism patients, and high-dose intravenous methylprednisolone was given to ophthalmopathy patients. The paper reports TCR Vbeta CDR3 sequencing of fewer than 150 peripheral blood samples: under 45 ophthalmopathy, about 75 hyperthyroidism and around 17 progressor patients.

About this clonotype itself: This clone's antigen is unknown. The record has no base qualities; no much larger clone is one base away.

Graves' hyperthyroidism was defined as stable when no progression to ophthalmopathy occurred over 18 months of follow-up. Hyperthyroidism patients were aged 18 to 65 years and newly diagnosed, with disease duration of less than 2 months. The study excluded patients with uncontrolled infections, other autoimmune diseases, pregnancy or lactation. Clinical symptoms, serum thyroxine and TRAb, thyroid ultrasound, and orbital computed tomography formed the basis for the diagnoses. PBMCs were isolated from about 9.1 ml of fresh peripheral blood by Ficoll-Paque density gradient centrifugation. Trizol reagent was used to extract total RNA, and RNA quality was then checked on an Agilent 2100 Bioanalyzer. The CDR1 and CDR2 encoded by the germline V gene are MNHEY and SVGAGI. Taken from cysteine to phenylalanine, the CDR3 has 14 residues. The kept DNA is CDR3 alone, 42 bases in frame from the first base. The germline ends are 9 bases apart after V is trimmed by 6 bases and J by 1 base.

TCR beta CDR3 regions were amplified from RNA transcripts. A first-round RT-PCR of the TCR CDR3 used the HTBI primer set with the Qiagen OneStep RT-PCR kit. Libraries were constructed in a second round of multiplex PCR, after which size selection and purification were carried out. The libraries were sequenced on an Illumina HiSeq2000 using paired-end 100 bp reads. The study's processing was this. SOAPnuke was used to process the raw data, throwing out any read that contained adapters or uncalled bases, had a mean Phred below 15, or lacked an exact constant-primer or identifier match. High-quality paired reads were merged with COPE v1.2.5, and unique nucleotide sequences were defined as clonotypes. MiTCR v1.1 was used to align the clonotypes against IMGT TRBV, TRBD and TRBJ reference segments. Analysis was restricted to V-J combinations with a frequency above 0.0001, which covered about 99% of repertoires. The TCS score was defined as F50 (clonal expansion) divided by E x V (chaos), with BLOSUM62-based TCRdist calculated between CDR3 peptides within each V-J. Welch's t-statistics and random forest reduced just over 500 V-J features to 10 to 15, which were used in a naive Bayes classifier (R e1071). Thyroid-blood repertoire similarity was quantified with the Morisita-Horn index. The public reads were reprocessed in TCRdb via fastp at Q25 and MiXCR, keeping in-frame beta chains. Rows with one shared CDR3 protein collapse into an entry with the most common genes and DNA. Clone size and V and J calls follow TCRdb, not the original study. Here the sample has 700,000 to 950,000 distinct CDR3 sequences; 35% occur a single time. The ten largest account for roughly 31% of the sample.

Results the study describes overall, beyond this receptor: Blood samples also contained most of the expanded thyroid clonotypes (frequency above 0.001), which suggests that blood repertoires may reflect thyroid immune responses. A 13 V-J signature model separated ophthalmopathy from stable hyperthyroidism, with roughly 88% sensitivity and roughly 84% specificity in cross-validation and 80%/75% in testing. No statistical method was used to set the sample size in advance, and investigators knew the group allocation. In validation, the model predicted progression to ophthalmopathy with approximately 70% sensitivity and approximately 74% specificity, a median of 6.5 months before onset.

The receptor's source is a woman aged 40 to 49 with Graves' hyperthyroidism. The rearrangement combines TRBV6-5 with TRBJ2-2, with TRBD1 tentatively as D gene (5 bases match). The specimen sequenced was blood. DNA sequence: TGTGCCAGCAGACTGGGGCAGAACACCGGGGAGCTGTTTTTT. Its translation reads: CASRLGQNTGELFF.